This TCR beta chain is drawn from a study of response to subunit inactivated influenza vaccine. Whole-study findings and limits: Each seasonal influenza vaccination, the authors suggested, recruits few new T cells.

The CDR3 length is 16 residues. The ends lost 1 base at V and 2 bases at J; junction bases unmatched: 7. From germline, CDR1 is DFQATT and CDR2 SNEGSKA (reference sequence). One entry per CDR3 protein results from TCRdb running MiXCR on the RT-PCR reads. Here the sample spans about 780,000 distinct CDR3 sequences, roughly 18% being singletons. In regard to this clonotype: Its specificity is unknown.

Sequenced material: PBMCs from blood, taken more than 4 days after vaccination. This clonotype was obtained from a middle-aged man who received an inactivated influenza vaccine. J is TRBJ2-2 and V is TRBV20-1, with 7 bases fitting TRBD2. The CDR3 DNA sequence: TGCAGTGCTAGAGCCCCCGGACTAGGAAACACCGGGGAGCTGTTTTTT. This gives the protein CSARAPGLGNTGELFF.